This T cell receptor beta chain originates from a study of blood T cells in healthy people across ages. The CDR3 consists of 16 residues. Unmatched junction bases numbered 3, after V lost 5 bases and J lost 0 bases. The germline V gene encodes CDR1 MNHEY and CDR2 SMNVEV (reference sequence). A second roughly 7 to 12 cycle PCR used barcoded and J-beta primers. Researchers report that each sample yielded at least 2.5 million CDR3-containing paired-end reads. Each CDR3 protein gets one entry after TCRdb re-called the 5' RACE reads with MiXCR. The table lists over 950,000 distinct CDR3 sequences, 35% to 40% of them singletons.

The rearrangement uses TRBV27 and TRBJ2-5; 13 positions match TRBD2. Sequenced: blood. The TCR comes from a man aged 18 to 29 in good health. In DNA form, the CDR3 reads TGTGCCAGCAGTAGGGGACTAGCGGGGAACCAAGAGACCCAGTACTTC. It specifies CASSRGLAGNQETQYF.